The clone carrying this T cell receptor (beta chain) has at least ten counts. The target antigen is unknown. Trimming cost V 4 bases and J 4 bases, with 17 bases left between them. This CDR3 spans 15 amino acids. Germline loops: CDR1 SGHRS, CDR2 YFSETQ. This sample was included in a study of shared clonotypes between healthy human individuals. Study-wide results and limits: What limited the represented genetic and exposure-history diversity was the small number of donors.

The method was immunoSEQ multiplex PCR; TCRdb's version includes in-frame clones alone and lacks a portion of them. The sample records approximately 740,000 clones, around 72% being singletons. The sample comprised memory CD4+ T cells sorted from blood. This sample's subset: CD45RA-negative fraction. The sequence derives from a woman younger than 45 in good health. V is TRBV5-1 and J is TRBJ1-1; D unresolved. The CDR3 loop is CASSPQPGAGTEAFF. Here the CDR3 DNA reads TGCGCCAGCAGCCCGCAGCCCGGCGCTGGCACTGAAGCTTTCTTT.